These T cell receptor beta chains were read from a single sample in a study of OX40 agonist ivuxolimab in advanced cancers. The protocol was immunoSEQ multiplex PCR, while the TCRdb copy is restricted to in-frame clones and leaves out a portion. The data show around 60,000 clones, about 90% seen once. The starting material was CD4+ or CD8+ T cells sorted from blood, obtained in a trial of the OX40 agonist ivuxolimab. The receptors were sampled from an adult with an advanced solid tumor such as melanoma, head and neck, liver or kidney cancer. CDR3s include the opening cysteine and the closing phenylalanine or tryptophan. Each record gives: clone size, D gene, V gene, J gene, CDR3 DNA, CDR3 protein. A D gene is named only where the DNA matches it firmly. Not all rows give a size; the values are once, few, many and, for expanded clones, a class.

.	.	TRBV28	TRBJ2-2	TGTGCCAGCAGTTTACGGGCACGAAGGGCCGGGGAGCTGTTTTTT	CASSLRARRAGELFF
.	.	TRBV6-6	TRBJ1-5	TGTGCCAGCAGTTACGAGCCCCAAGCCCAGCATTTT	CASSYEPQAQHF
once	TRBD1	TRBV7-2	TRBJ1-4	TGTGCCAGCAGCTCCCTGGGACAGGGACTGTTTTTT	CASSSLGQGLFF
.	.	TRBV5-1	TRBJ1-4	TGCGCCAGCAAAGGGGGAACTAATGAAAAACTGTTTTTT	CASKGGTNEKLFF
.	TRBD1	TRBV28	TRBJ1-1	TGTGCCAGCAGTTCGTTGTTACAGGGGGACACTGAAGCTTTCTTT	CASSSLLQGDTEAFF
.	TRBD2	TRBV7-9	TRBJ2-1	TGTGCCAGCAGCTTTAGCGGGAGAGACAATGAGCAGTTCTTC	CASSFSGRDNEQFF
.	.	TRBV7-2	TRBJ1-1	TGTGCCAGCACCCAAAATAGTCACTCCAGGAACACTGAAGCTTTCTTT	CASTQNSHSRNTEAFF
once	TRBD1	TRBV5-4	TRBJ2-4	TGTGCCAGCAGCACCTACCGGGACAGGGAAAACATTCAGTACTTC	CASSTYRDRENIQYF
once	.	TRBV2	TRBJ2-5	TGTGCCAGCGTGAGGATGGAGACCCAGTACTTC	CASVRMETQYF
.	TRBD2	TRBV7-8	TRBJ2-2	TGTGCCAGCAGCTTAGACGGGAGGGCCTTTATGTCCGGGGAGCTGTTTTTT	CASSLDGRAFMSGELFF
.	TRBD1	TRBV4-1	TRBJ2-7	TGCGCCAGCAGCCAAGGACAGGGGGCTGGGAACGAGCAGTACTTC	CASSQGQGAGNEQYF
.	.	TRBV11-2	TRBJ1-1	TGTGCCAGCAGCTCCCAAAAGAACACTGAAGCTTTCTTT	CASSSQKNTEAFF
.	.	TRBV21-1	TRBJ1-1	TGTGCCAGCAGCAAAAAGATGGCAGGTAGGGAAACTGAAGCTTTCTTT	CASSKKMAGRETEAFF
.	TRBD1	TRBV28	TRBJ1-2	TGTGCCAGCAGTTTTGGCTTGTGGGCAGGGGGGTATGGCTACACCTTC	CASSFGLWAGGYGYTF
once	TRBD2	TRBV6-1	TRBJ2-1	TGTGCCAGCAGCGCTGGGGCTAGCGGGAGCAATGAGCAGTTCTTC	CASSAGASGSNEQFF
.	TRBD1	TRBV28	TRBJ2-7	TGTGCCAGCAGTCCTGACAGGGTCTACGAGCAGTACTTC	CASSPDRVYEQYF
.	TRBD1	TRBV4-1	TRBJ2-3	TGCGCCAGCAGCCAGGGACAGGGCTACACAGATACGCAGTATTTT	CASSQGQGYTDTQYF
.	.	TRBV11-2	TRBJ2-5	TGTGCCAGCAGCTCGGCAGGAAGGGAGACCCAGTACTTC	CASSSAGRETQYF
.	.	TRBV5-6	TRBJ2-2	TGTGCCAGCAGCTACCACTCGACCGGGGAGCTGTTTTTT	CASSYHSTGELFF
.	.	TRBV5-1	TRBJ2-2	TGCGCCAGCAGCTTGGTTTTAGGGGACGGGGAGCTGTTTTTT	CASSLVLGDGELFF
.	.	TRBV6-6	TRBJ1-2	TGTGCCAGCAGTAGGGACGCCCGGGGAGGCTATGGCTACACCTTC	CASSRDARGGYGYTF
once	TRBD1	TRBV7-8	TRBJ1-6	TGTGCCAGCAGCATTGGACAGGGCAATTTAGTTTCACCCCTCCACTTT	CASSIGQGNLVSPLHF
.	.	TRBV7-9	TRBJ1-3	TGTGCCAGCAGCTTGACCAGGACCTCTGGAAACACCATATATTTT	CASSLTRTSGNTIYF
.	.	TRBV7-2	TRBJ2-5	TGTGCCAGCAGCTCGACTAGGGTAAAAGAGACCCAGTACTTC	CASSSTRVKETQYF
.	.	TRBV14	TRBJ1-1	TGTGCCAGCAGCCAGAATATGAACACTGAAGCTTTCTTT	CASSQNMNTEAFF
.	.	TRBV7-3	TRBJ2-1	TGTGCCAGCAGCTCTGGGGGGAACTCCTACAATGAGCAGTTCTTC	CASSSGGNSYNEQFF
.	.	TRBV19	TRBJ2-5	TGTGCCAGTAGTAATCTCAAGGGGTCTGGGGAGACCCAGTACTTC	CASSNLKGSGETQYF
.	TRBD2	TRBV9	TRBJ2-3	TGTGCCAGCAGCGTAGAGCTAGCGGGAAAAGATACGCAGTATTTT	CASSVELAGKDTQYF
few	.	TRBV5-6	TRBJ1-2	TGTGCCAGCAGCTTGGCCGGAGGCTATGGCTACACCTTC	CASSLAGGYGYTF
.	TRBD2	TRBV2	TRBJ2-3	TGTGCCAGCTGGGAAACTAGCGGGGTCTCAGATACGCAGTATTTT	CASWETSGVSDTQYF
.	.	TRBV6-1	TRBJ1-2	TGTGCCAGCAACAGAAACTATGGCTACACCTTC	CASNRNYGYTF
few	.	TRBV7-9	TRBJ2-2	TGTGCCGGATGGGATACGGAGGAAGTAGCGCTTAACACCGGGGAGCTGTTTTTT	CAGWDTEEVALNTGELFF
.	TRBD1	TRBV7-2	TRBJ1-2	TGTGCCAGCAGCCTAAGGGGACAGGGGGTAGGTGGCTACACCTTC	CASSLRGQGVGGYTF
.	.	TRBV2	TRBJ2-1	TGTGCCAGCAGTGAGGGCGCCTACAATGAGCAGTTCTTC	CASSEGAYNEQFF
.	.	TRBV16	TRBJ2-2	TGTGCCAGCAGCCAATCGGCCGGGGTCACCGGGGAGCTGTTTTTT	CASSQSAGVTGELFF
.	.	TRBV4-3	TRBJ1-1	TGCGCCAGCAGCCAAGATCTGCTGAGGCCTGAAGCTTTCTTT	CASSQDLLRPEAFF
.	.	TRBV30	TRBJ2-1	TGTGCCTGGAGCGGGGGGCAATACAATGAGCAGTTCTTC	CAWSGGQYNEQFF
once	TRBD1	TRBV6-1	TRBJ1-5	TGTGCCAGCAGTGAAGAGACAGGGTTTCAGCCCCAGCATTTT	CASSEETGFQPQHF
.	TRBD2	TRBV2	TRBJ2-3	TGTGCCAGCAGTCTCGAGCGGGGACCTAGCACAGATACGCAGTATTTT	CASSLERGPSTDTQYF
.	TRBD2	TRBV7-2	TRBJ2-5	TGTGCCAGCAGCTTACCAGGACTAGCGGGGGGGGAGACCCAGTACTTC	CASSLPGLAGGETQYF
.	TRBD1	TRBV2	TRBJ2-7	TGTGCCAGTCAGGGGGACCTAGCCTACGAGCAGTACTTC	CASQGDLAYEQYF
.	TRBD1	TRBV5-4	TRBJ1-1	TGTGCCAGCAGCCTACCGGGACAGGGCTTCAGGACTGAAGCTTTCTTT	CASSLPGQGFRTEAFF
.	.	TRBV6-5	TRBJ1-1	TGTGCCAGCAGTTATGGTGGTAGGAACACTGAAGCTTTCTTT	CASSYGGRNTEAFF
.	TRBD2	TRBV30	TRBJ2-5	TGTGCCTGGAGTGTACTAGCGGGGGACCAAGAGACCCAGTACTTC	CAWSVLAGDQETQYF
.	TRBD1	TRBV7-8	TRBJ1-5	TGTGCCAGCAGCCCGGACAGGGGCTTGGGCAATCAGCCCCAGCATTTT	CASSPDRGLGNQPQHF
.	.	TRBV10-1	TRBJ2-1	TGCGCCAGCAGTGACCAGGGAGGTCCCTACAATGAGCAGTTCTTC	CASSDQGGPYNEQFF
.	.	TRBV15	TRBJ1-4	TGTGCCACCAGCAGAGGATCGGACGGTAATGAAAAACTGTTTTTT	CATSRGSDGNEKLFF
.	.	TRBV19	TRBJ2-2	TGTGCCAGTAGCACTTTGACCGGGGAGCTGTTTTTT	CASSTLTGELFF
.	.	TRBV4-2	TRBJ2-5	TGTGCCAGCAGCCAAGACCCGGGGAGACAAGAGACCCAGTACTTC	CASSQDPGRQETQYF